This T cell receptor delta chain was sequenced during a study of gamma-delta T cells after stem cell transplantation. TCRdb re-called clones from the RT-PCR reads using CATT. The table lists roughly 2,200 delta-chain clones, roughly 47% of them singletons. This clone is classed as medium-sized. The sample has other DNA sequences that encode this CDR3 too. Germline CDR1 reads GEAIGNYY; CDR2 reads EKD. This CDR3 contains 17 residues. Trimming left V 3 bases short and J 1 base short, with 12 bases between. The sequenced sample consisted of gamma-delta T cells. This TCR came from a human donor. It is not recorded whose cells these are; they may come from a transplant donor. This sequence joins TRDV2 and TRDJ3, with D uncertain. The CDR3 here is CACDRISGSWDTRQMFF. DNA of the CDR3: TGTGCCTGTGACCGTATCAGCGGGTCCTGGGACACCCGACAGATGTTTTTC.